The 22 T cell receptor beta chains below were found in one sample sequenced in a study of OX40 agonist ivuxolimab in advanced cancers. Profiled with immunoSEQ multiplex PCR; TCRdb holds only in-frame clones, not every one. The sample records some 74,000 clones, 75% to 95% being singletons. Sample: CD4+ or CD8+ T cells sorted from blood, taken in a trial of the OX40 agonist ivuxolimab. These receptors were collected from an adult with an advanced solid tumor such as melanoma, head and neck, liver or kidney cancer.

This CDR3 is CASSPDRGRRKTEAFF. The CDR3, as DNA: TGTGCCAGCAGCCCGGACAGGGGAAGGCGAAAGACTGAAGCTTTCTTT. The V gene is TRBV12-1, the J gene TRBJ1-1; the listed D gene, TRBD1, was not tested against the DNA. TRBV12-1 is flagged as a pseudogene. This CDR3 has 16 residues.

The V and J genes are TRBV18 and TRBJ2-2, with D perhaps TRBD2 (6 bases). The CDR3 has 16 residues. Trimming took 1 base from V and 4 from J, leaving 13 bases between them. Germline lookup yields CDR1 KGHSH and CDR2 LQKENI. This CDR3 reads CASSPRVGGSTGELFF. The CDR3 coding sequence is TGTGCCAGCTCACCACGGGTGGGAGGCTCCACCGGGGAGCTGTTTTTT.

V is TRBV6-5 and J is TRBJ1-5; the match to TRBD1 covers 8 bases. The CDR3 is made up of 15 amino acids. The junction had 4 bases not matched to a gene; V was cut back by 6 bases and J by 0 bases. The germline gives CDR1 MNHEY, CDR2 SVGAGI. CDR3 amino acids: CASSPDRDSNQPQHF. The CDR3 bases are TGTGCCAGCAGCCCGGACAGGGATAGCAATCAGCCCCAGCATTTT.

This rearrangement joins TRBV19 to TRBJ1-5, with D possibly TRBD1 on 5 matching bases. Germline assignment: CDR1 LNHDA and CDR2 SQIVND (reference sequence). V shed 4 bases and J shed 8 bases, with 6 bases lying between them. The length of the CDR3 is 11 residues. The DNA for the CDR3 is TGTGCCAGTAGTAGAGGGGAGCCCCAGCATTTT. Translation gives CASSRGEPQHF.

This chain joins TRBV7-2 and TRBJ2-7, with 7 bases lining up with TRBD2. The germline CDR1 and CDR2 sequences are SGHTA and FQGNSA. The CDR3 runs to 14 residues. V was pared by 3 bases and J by 2 bases, with 4 bases of the junction left unmatched. CDR3 amino acids: CASSLTRGAYEQYF. The CDR3 region has the DNA TGTGCCAGCAGCTTGACTCGGGGGGCCTACGAGCAGTACTTC.

J is TRBJ2-1 and V is TRBV30; 9 positions match TRBD2. CDR1 is GTSNPN and CDR2 is SVGIG in the germline V gene (reference sequence). This CDR3 is 14 amino acids long. Trimming took 2 bases from V and 5 from J; bases not matched to a gene: 4. The CDR3 nucleotides read TGTGCCTGGAGTAGACTAGCGGTTAACAATGAGCAGTTCTTC. This encodes CAWSRLAVNNEQFF.

The rearrangement links TRBV19 to TRBJ1-4; unclear D gene. The CDR3 spans 12 residues. Germline CDR1 is LNHDA and CDR2 is SQIVND (reference sequence). Trimming took 7 bases from V and 8 from J, leaving 11 bases between them. The CDR3 here is CASTKQSEKLFF. Written as DNA, the CDR3 is TGTGCCAGTACCAAACAGAGCGAAAAACTGTTTTTT.

CDR3 sequence reads: CASSESLASTSYEQYF. In DNA form, the CDR3 reads TGTGCCAGCAGTGAATCACTAGCGTCAACCTCCTACGAGCAGTACTTC. This chain connects TRBV6-1 to TRBJ2-7; 7 nucleotides agree with TRBD2. Unmatched junction bases numbered 7, after V lost 2 bases and J lost 0 bases. This CDR3 has 16 residues. Germline V CDR1 and CDR2: MNHNS, SASEGT.

The V gene is TRBV28, the J gene TRBJ2-3; TRBD2 agrees at 7 bases. Germline CDR1 is MDHEN and CDR2 is SYDVKM. The CDR3 consists of 18 residues. V was clipped by 5 bases and J by 3 bases; unmatched bases: 17. The CDR3 reads CASSLLSVWGGTTDTQYF. DNA of the CDR3: TGTGCCAGCAGTCTTCTCTCAGTTTGGGGGGGGACGACAGATACGCAGTATTTT.

The chain is built from TRBV5-4 and TRBJ2-5; possibly TRBD1 or TRBD2 for D (5 bases each). The V gene's germline CDR1 is SGHNT and CDR2 YYREEE (reference sequence). The CDR3 runs to 15 residues. V lost 4 bases and J lost 1, with 14 bases in between. DNA for the CDR3: TGTGCCAGCAGCCCAACCGCAGGGACCCAAGAGACCCAGTACTTC. Its translation: CASSPTAGTQETQYF.

This clone was seen a few times. The rearrangement joins TRBV19 to TRBJ1-1; 8 bases are shared with TRBD1. With 8 bases clipped from V and 5 bases from J, the junction kept 10 bases outside the gene matches. CDR3 length: 14 amino acids. Germline assignment: CDR1 LNHDA and CDR2 SQIVND (reference sequence). The CDR3 spells CASALQGARTEAFF. The CDR3 DNA reads as TGTGCCAGTGCCCTTCAGGGGGCAAGGACTGAAGCTTTCTTT.

V gene TRBV6-1 combines with J gene TRBJ2-1; the D is unclear. CDR3 length equals 15 residues. Germline CDR1 and CDR2: MNHNS and SASEGT. V was clipped by 4 bases and J by 7 bases, with 17 bases between them. The DNA of the CDR3 is TGTGCCAGCAGTGCCCGGACCGGATATGGGAATGAGCAGTTCTTC. It translates to CASSARTGYGNEQFF.

This chain connects TRBV15 to TRBJ1-1, with 9 positions matching TRBD1. In germline, CDR1 is LNHNV, CDR2 YYDKDF (reference sequence). Trimming cost V 2 bases and J 3 bases; bases outside gene matches: 4. The CDR3 extends over 15 amino acids. CDR3 region: CATSRTGQGDTEAFF. CDR3 in DNA: TGTGCCACCAGCAGAACGGGACAGGGTGACACTGAAGCTTTCTTT.

This clone was detected once. This rearrangement joins TRBV30 to TRBJ2-5; D uncertain. Germline assignment: CDR1 GTSNPN and CDR2 SVGIG (reference sequence). V gave up 6 bases and J gave up 2 bases, with 7 bases separating them. The CDR3 is 11 residues long. The CDR3 spells CACQNQETQYF. The CDR3 DNA is TGTGCCTGCCAAAATCAAGAGACCCAGTACTTC.

This clone was recorded a few times. This chain links TRBV2 with TRBJ1-5; no definite D call. CDR3 size: 13 residues. The germline V gene encodes CDR1 SNHLY and CDR2 FYNNEI. V was clipped by 9 bases and J by 6 bases, with 15 bases between them. The CDR3 bases are TGTGCCAGTCAAACAGAGGTGGGTCAGCCCCAGCATTTT. It codes for CASQTEVGQPQHF.

The chain uses TRBV6-1 and TRBJ2-3, with a possible D match to TRBD2 (5 bases). Trimming shortened V by 8 bases and J by 2 bases, and 11 bases separated the two germline ends. The V gene's germline CDR1 is MNHNS and CDR2 SASEGT. CDR3 size: 13 residues. The DNA for the CDR3 is TGTGCCAGCCGGACGGGATCCACAGATACGCAGTATTTT. Translated, it gives CASRTGSTDTQYF.

The chain employs TRBV6-5 and TRBJ2-7; D is ambiguous. Trimming removed 7 bases from V and 6 bases from J, with 16 bases in between. The CDR3 spans 13 residues. Germline loops: CDR1 MNHEY, CDR2 SVGAGI. DNA for the CDR3: TGTGCCAGCACCCGCAGCGAAGGCTCCGAGCAGTACTTC. This sequence encodes CASTRSEGSEQYF.

The rearrangement joins TRBV6-5 to TRBJ2-7; 7 bases match TRBD1. Per the germline V gene, CDR1 is MNHEY and CDR2 is SVGAGI. V was clipped by 11 bases and J by 6 bases; unmatched bases: 7. The CDR3 sequence is 11 residues long. The CDR3 DNA reads as TGTGCCTGCCTGTGGACAGGCGAGCAGTACTTC. Translating gives CACLWTGEQYF.

This chain connects TRBV27 to TRBJ1-1, with D perhaps TRBD1 (6 bases). Germline CDR1 MNHEY, CDR2 SMNVEV (reference sequence). The CDR3 runs to 14 residues. The germline V and J ends were trimmed by 5 bases and 1 base, with 11 bases remaining between them. The CDR3 reads CASSRGGSNTEAFF. The DNA for the CDR3 is TGTGCCAGCAGTCGAGGGGGTTCGAACACTGAAGCTTTCTTT.

The DNA for the CDR3 is TGTGCCAGCAGCCAAGACAGGGGGCGAGTCTATGGCTACACCTTC. Its protein is CASSQDRGRVYGYTF. The rearrangement links TRBV14 to TRBJ1-2; 8 bases agree with TRBD1. Trimming took 0 bases from V and 4 from J; bases not matched to a gene: 4. Per germline, CDR1 SGHDN and CDR2 FVKESK. The CDR3 has 15 amino acids.

The genes are TRBV18 and TRBJ2-7; D gene uncertain. The CDR3 is 15 amino acids. CDR1 and CDR2 from the germline V gene are KGHSH and LQKENI. Trimming cost V 2 bases and J 3 bases, with 14 bases left between them. In nucleotides, the CDR3 is TGTGCCAGCTCACCAAAGCAGGTGGCAGACTACGAGCAGTACTTC. As protein: CASSPKQVADYEQYF.

This chain connects TRBV9 to TRBJ2-1; tentative D call: TRBD1 (6 bases). This CDR3 is built from 17 residues. The V end lost 0 bases, the J end lost 5 bases, and 18 bases lay between the germline ends. Germline V gene data show CDR1 as SGDLS and CDR2 as YYNGEE. The CDR3 loop reads CASSVALTGSANNEQFF. CDR3 nucleotide sequence: TGTGCCAGCAGCGTAGCTCTTACAGGGAGCGCAAACAATGAGCAGTTCTTC.